This paragraph covers one T cell receptor beta chain sequence. The target antigen is unknown. The read ends 3 residues early relative to the CDR3; the germline J gene fills the gap. Germline assignment: CDR1 SSHAT and CDR2 FNYEAQ (reference sequence). Trimming took 5 bases from V and 0 from J; bases not matched to a gene: 9. The CDR3 loop spans 18 amino acids. The data originate from a study of Tregs in tolerant kidney transplant recipients. Across the study: Related graft donors supplied nonmyeloablative bone marrow transplants, and mixed chimerism was transient. Study results and caveats: Nucleotide sequences could not be compared across some patients' samples due to primer changes. Tregs expanded with activated donor B cells seemed most donor-specific. Tolerant patients' donor-specific Tregs expanded beyond overall Tregs, suggesting antigen-driven growth.

Method: immunoSEQ multiplex PCR; TCRdb's copy keeps in-frame clones and lacks some. In all, the sample yields 30,000 to 35,000 clones. The TCR sequence derives from a human donor who received a combined kidney and bone marrow transplant. The rearrangement links TRBV7-7 to TRBJ2-4; 11 bases are a match to TRBD1. The sequencing used CD8+ T cells from blood, collected before the transplant. The CDR3 spells CASSQPGQGELAKNIQYF. CDR3 DNA (partial): TGTGCCAGCAGCCAACCGGGACAGGGGGAATTAGCCAAAAACATT.